These 28 T cell receptor beta chains originate from one sample sequenced in a study of cytomegalovirus exposure and HLA in healthy donors. Method: immunoSEQ multiplex PCR; TCRdb's copy keeps in-frame clones and lacks some. The sample includes some 83,000 clones, roughly 94% of them seen just once. The sequencing sample was made of PBMCs. These receptors all come from a woman under 30 in good health and CMV-seronegative.

The rearrangement joins TRBV11-2 to TRBJ1-1; 8 bases are shared with TRBD1. Looked up from germline, CDR1 is SGHAT and CDR2 is FQNNGV. This CDR3 spans 14 amino acids. The trim removed 7 bases at V and 5 bases at J, leaving 9 bases unmatched. The CDR3 nucleotides read TGTGCCAGCACCCCCTTACGACAGGGGACTGAAGCTTTCTTT. It specifies CASTPLRQGTEAFF.

The chain combines TRBV2 with TRBJ2-1; weak D call: TRBD2 (5 bases). The CDR3 is 18 residues long. Germline CDR1 is SNHLY and CDR2 is FYNNEI. This CDR3 is CAAESGPPGFWGGNEQFF. Here the CDR3 DNA reads TGTGCAGCGGAATCGGGCCCTCCTGGGTTCTGGGGTGGCAATGAGCAGTTCTTC.

The chain is built from TRBV19 and TRBJ1-2; D call uncertain. This CDR3 region has 16 residues. Germline V gives CDR1 LNHDA, CDR2 SQIVND (reference sequence). Between the trimmed V and J ends, which lost 5 bases and 3 bases, there was a span of 19 bases. In DNA, the CDR3 is TGTGCCAGTAGTCCCAAAACGCAGAGGGCGGACTATGGCTACACCTTC. It yields the protein CASSPKTQRADYGYTF. Based on the CDR3 plus reference TRBV19 and TRBJ1-2, the full variable domain is DGGITQSPKYLFRKEGQNVTLSCEQNLNHDAMYWYRQDPGQGLRLIYYSQIVNDFQKGDIAEGYSVSREKKESFPLTVTSAQKNPTAFYLCASSPKTQRADYGYTFGSGTRLTVV.

The chain combines TRBV9 with TRBJ1-2; 9 bases align to TRBD1. The trim removed 5 bases at V and 4 bases at J, leaving 6 bases unmatched. Germline assignment: CDR1 SGDLS and CDR2 YYNGEE. CDR3 length: 14 residues. The CDR3 region is CASRADRGTYGYTF. The CDR3 DNA is TGTGCCAGCAGAGCGGACAGGGGAACCTATGGCTACACCTTC.

The V gene is TRBV7-8, the J gene TRBJ1-4, with no clear D. The CDR3 sequence is 17 residues long. V was clipped by 5 bases and J by 5 bases, with 21 bases between them. Germline V gene data show CDR1 as SGHVS and CDR2 as FQNEAQ. The CDR3 protein is CASSPRRLSNENEKLFF. As DNA, the CDR3 is TGTGCCAGCAGCCCACGGCGACTGTCAAATGAGAATGAAAAACTGTTTTTT.

The chain combines TRBV6-1 with TRBJ2-1; 9 bases agree with TRBD2. CDR1 is MNHNS and CDR2 is SASEGT in the germline V gene. The CDR3 is made up of 15 amino acids. After removal of 2 bases from V and 10 bases from J, the junction contained 9 bases not matched to a gene. CDR3 coding DNA: TGTGCCAGCAGTGAAAGGGTAGCGGGAGAAAGCGAGCAGTTCTTC. This codes for CASSERVAGESEQFF.

The sample holds a few counts of this clone. The rearrangement links TRBV6-5 to TRBJ1-2; D gene ambiguous. Trimming cost V 2 bases and J 6 bases, with 13 bases left between them. From germline, CDR1 is MNHEY and CDR2 SVGAGI. The CDR3 length is 14 residues. CDR3 sequence: CASSYTRREHGYTF. In DNA form, the CDR3 reads TGTGCCAGCAGTTACACCCGTAGGGAGCATGGCTACACCTTC.

The chain combines TRBV6-5 with TRBJ1-2; 7 bases line up with TRBD1. The V and J ends lost 5 bases and 5 bases, in that order; junction bases with no gene match: 5. This CDR3 contains 13 residues. Per the germline V gene, CDR1 is MNHEY and CDR2 is SVGAGI. The CDR3 nucleotides read TGTGCCAGCAGTCGTCGGGACAGATATGGCTACACCTTC. This encodes CASSRRDRYGYTF.

This clone appeared a single time. This chain connects TRBV14 to TRBJ2-7, with unresolved D. Germline lookup yields CDR1 SGHDN and CDR2 FVKESK. This CDR3 region has 13 residues. The V end was cut by 2 bases, the J end by 0 bases, with 5 bases between. The CDR3 DNA sequence: TGTGCCAGCAGCCAAACTGGCTCCTACGAGCAGTACTTC. Residues: CASSQTGSYEQYF.

V is TRBV7-9 and J is TRBJ1-1; tentatively, D is TRBD1 (6 bases). CDR1 SEHNR and CDR2 FQNEAQ come from the germline V gene (reference sequence). Deletions cut 4 bases from V and 5 bases from J, with 11 bases between. The CDR3 contains 13 residues. For the CDR3, the DNA is TGTGCCAGCAGCTCAGCACAGGGAACTGAAGCTTTCTTT. It specifies CASSSAQGTEAFF.

The rearrangement joins TRBV6-5 to TRBJ1-2; D is ambiguous. Deletions cut 5 bases from V and 1 base from J, with 11 bases between. The CDR3 consists of 14 residues. CDR1 is MNHEY, CDR2 SVGAGI, per germline. The CDR3 DNA is TGTGCCAGCAGTGAAACGGGTTATAACTATGGCTACACCTTC. It translates to CASSETGYNYGYTF.

The chain couples TRBV30 to TRBJ1-2; D unresolved. This CDR3 has 15 residues. The germline gives CDR1 GTSNPN, CDR2 SVGIG (reference sequence). The V and J ends lost 0 bases and 0 bases respectively, with 11 bases between them. CDR3 in DNA: TGTGCCTGGAGTGTACGAGGCAGATCTAACTATGGCTACACCTTC. This gives the protein CAWSVRGRSNYGYTF.

In this sample, this clone turned up a few times. V and J are TRBV11-3 and TRBJ1-2; 12 bases align to TRBD1. Germline V gene sequence: CDR1 SGHNT, CDR2 YENEEA. CDR3 length equals 17 residues. Trimming cost V 3 bases and J 2 bases; bases outside gene matches: 7. The CDR3 region has the DNA TGTGCCAGCAGCTTTTTACCGGGACAGGGGGCAAACTATGGCTACACCTTC. This translates into CASSFLPGQGANYGYTF.

V is TRBV6-5 and J is TRBJ2-7; 11 nucleotides align to TRBD2. The CDR3 contains 15 residues. V dropped 3 bases and J dropped 1; count of bases not matched to a gene: 2. Germline V CDR1 and CDR2: MNHEY, SVGAGI. As DNA, the CDR3 is TGTGCCAGCAGTTATCTAGCGGGGGGTTCCTACGAGCAGTACTTC. Its translation: CASSYLAGGSYEQYF.

This clone was seen once. In DNA, the CDR3 is TGCAGCGTTGTTCGGGGACCCTTAGGGGGCCAAGAGACCCAGTACTTC. Protein sequence: CSVVRGPLGGQETQYF. This rearrangement joins TRBV29-1 to TRBJ2-5; a possible D gene is TRBD1 (6 bases). CDR3 length equals 16 residues. Germline lookup yields CDR1 SQVTM and CDR2 ANQGSEA. V lost 4 bases to trimming and J lost 1 base, with 19 bases between them.

The rearrangement links TRBV2 to TRBJ2-3, with D perhaps TRBD2 (6 bases). V lost 3 bases, J lost 1 base, and 11 bases lay in between. The CDR3 consists of 15 residues. Germline CDR1 SNHLY, CDR2 FYNNEI. The chain's CDR3 is CASSDFWGGTDTQYF. CDR3 sequence (DNA): TGTGCCAGCAGTGACTTTTGGGGGGGCACAGATACGCAGTATTTT. The full variable domain, with the rest looked up from reference TRBV2 and TRBJ2-3, is EPEVTQTPSHQVTQMGQEVILRCVPISNHLYFYWYRQILGQKVEFLVSFYNNEISEKSEIFDDQFSVERPDGSNFTLKIRSTKLEDSAMYFCASSDFWGGTDTQYFGPGTRLTVL.

This clone was seen just once. The chain joins TRBV5-4 to TRBJ2-1; 9 bases map to TRBD2. Per germline, CDR1 SGHNT and CDR2 YYREEE (reference sequence). V was pared by 0 bases and J by 6 bases, with 7 bases of the junction left unmatched. The length of the CDR3 is 16 residues. The CDR3 protein is CASSLGASGTPNEQFF. The DNA of the CDR3 is TGTGCCAGCAGCTTGGGGGCTAGCGGGACCCCCAATGAGCAGTTCTTC.

The CDR3 DNA reads as TGCGCCAGCAGCCAAGGGGACAGCCAAGAGACCCAGTACTTC. Translation: CASSQGDSQETQYF. The genes are TRBV4-1 and TRBJ2-5; 7 bases fit TRBD1. V was clipped by 1 base and J by 1 base; unmatched bases: 0. This CDR3 has 14 amino acids. Germline V CDR1 and CDR2: MGHRA, YSYEKL.

This chain links TRBV12-2 with TRBJ2-1; the table's D call, TRBD1, was not checked against the DNA. TRBV12-2 corresponds to a pseudogene. This CDR3 has 17 residues. Here the CDR3 DNA reads TGTGCAAGTCGCCCTCTCCCCCCAGGGGGCATTGACAATGAGCAGTTCTTC. This sequence encodes CASRPLPPGGIDNEQFF.

The V gene is TRBV9, the J gene TRBJ2-7; D remains unclear. V was clipped by 1 base and J by 4 bases, with 9 bases between them. Germline V gene sequence: CDR1 SGDLS, CDR2 YYNGEE. The CDR3 is 13 amino acids. This CDR3 is CASSVSSDYEQYF. The CDR3 bases are TGTGCCAGCAGCGTATCCTCAGATTACGAGCAGTACTTC. The entire variable domain, with the rest obtained from reference TRBV9 and TRBJ2-7, is as follows: DSGVTQTPKHLITATGQRVTLRCSPRSGDLSVYWYQQSLDQGLQFLIQYYNGEERAKGNILERFSAQQFPDLHSELNLSSLELGDSALYFCASSVSSDYEQYFGPGTRLTVT.

A single count supports this clone. The genes are TRBV9 and TRBJ2-3; D is possibly TRBD2 (6 bases). There are 16 residues in the CDR3. Germline-derived CDR1 and CDR2 are SGDLS and YYNGEE. Trimming shortened V by 0 bases and J by 1 base, and 12 bases separated the two germline ends. Here the CDR3 reads CASSVEGRGRTDTQYF. CDR3 DNA sequence: TGTGCCAGCAGCGTAGAGGGGCGGGGCCGCACAGATACGCAGTATTTT.

The chain carries TRBV2 and TRBJ2-1; maybe TRBD2 (6 bases). This CDR3 is 15 amino acids long. Germline V gene lookup returns CDR1 SNHLY and CDR2 FYNNEI. V was pared by 0 bases and J by 2 bases, with 8 bases between. The CDR3 sequence is CASSEAKRAYNEQFF. The CDR3, as DNA: TGTGCCAGCAGTGAAGCAAAGCGGGCCTACAATGAGCAGTTCTTC.

The chain carries TRBV14 and TRBJ2-1, with D possibly matching TRBD2 (6 bases). V shed 0 bases and J shed 4 bases, with 7 bases lying between them. Germline V gene sequence: CDR1 SGHDN, CDR2 FVKESK. CDR3 size: 14 residues. The CDR3 nucleotides are TGTGCCAGCAGCCAAGATCGGGGGTACAATGAGCAGTTCTTC. Translating it yields CASSQDRGYNEQFF. The whole variable domain, remainder taken from reference TRBV14 and TRBJ2-1, is EAGVTQFPSHSVIEKGQTVTLRCDPISGHDNLYWYRRVMGKEIKFLLHFVKESKQDESGMPNNRFLAERTGGTYSTLKVQPAELEDSGVYFCASSQDRGYNEQFFGPGTRLTVL.

This rearrangement joins TRBV4-1 to TRBJ1-2; D possibly corresponds to TRBD1 (6 bases). Trimming cost V 1 base and J 6 bases, with 15 bases left between them. Germline V gene data show CDR1 as MGHRA and CDR2 as YSYEKL. The length of the CDR3 is 15 residues. In DNA, the CDR3 is TGCGCCAGCAGCCAAGTCTCTCCAGGGGCCGATGGCTACACCTTC. This codes for CASSQVSPGADGYTF.

The rearrangement links TRBV2 to TRBJ1-2, with D unclear. CDR1 and CDR2 (germline): SNHLY, FYNNEI. The CDR3 totals 15 residues. With 1 base removed from V and 2 bases from J, the gap between germline ends came to 11 bases. CDR3 nucleotide sequence: TGTGCCAGCAGTGAAGTGGCCTTATTAAACTATGGCTACACCTTC. It translates to CASSEVALLNYGYTF.

The genes are TRBV30 and TRBJ2-1, with TRBD2 matching over 7 bases. Germline CDR1 and CDR2: GTSNPN and SVGIG (reference sequence). V dropped 3 bases and J dropped 4; count of bases not matched to a gene: 6. The CDR3 runs 14 residues. The CDR3 DNA reads TGTGCCTGGAGCGGGGCTAGCGGATACAATGAGCAGTTCTTC. It is translated as CAWSGASGYNEQFF.

This chain joins TRBV30 and TRBJ2-5; D might be TRBD2 (6 bases). The germline V gene has CDR1 GTSNPN and CDR2 SVGIG (reference sequence). The CDR3 has 17 amino acids. Between the trimmed V and J ends, which lost 1 base and 11 bases, there was a span of 29 bases. DNA of the CDR3: TGTGCCTGGAGTGCCGGCAGGGCAGGCTTTATGTCGGGAGAGCAGTACTTC. Protein product: CAWSAGRAGFMSGEQYF. Full variable domain (missing parts from reference TRBV30 and TRBJ2-5): SQTIHQWPATLVQPVGSPLSLECTVEGTSNPNLYWYRQAAGRGLQLLFYSVGIGQISSEVPQNLSASRPQDRQFILSSKKLLLSDSGFYLCAWSAGRAGFMSGEQYFGPGTRLLVL.

This clone has only one observation. The chain joins TRBV15 to TRBJ2-1; D gene unclear. CDR1 and CDR2 (germline): LNHNV, YYDKDF (reference sequence). Trimming pared 0 bases from V and 4 bases from J, leaving 10 bases between. The CDR3 covers 15 residues. For the CDR3, the DNA is TGTGCCACCAGCAGAGATCTTTCGCAGTACAATGAGCAGTTCTTC. This gives the protein CATSRDLSQYNEQFF.